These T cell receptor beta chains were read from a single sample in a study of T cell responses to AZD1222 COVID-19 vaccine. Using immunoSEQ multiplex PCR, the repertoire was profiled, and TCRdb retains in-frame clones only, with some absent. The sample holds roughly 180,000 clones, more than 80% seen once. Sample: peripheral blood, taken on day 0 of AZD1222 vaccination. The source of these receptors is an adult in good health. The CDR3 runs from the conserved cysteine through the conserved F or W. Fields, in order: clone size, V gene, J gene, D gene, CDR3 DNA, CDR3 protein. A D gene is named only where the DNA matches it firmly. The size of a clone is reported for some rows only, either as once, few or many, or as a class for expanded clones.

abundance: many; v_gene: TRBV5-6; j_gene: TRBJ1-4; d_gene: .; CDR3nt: TGTGCCAGCAGCTTTTCAGGGACTGAAAAACTGTTTTTT; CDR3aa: CASSFSGTEKLFF
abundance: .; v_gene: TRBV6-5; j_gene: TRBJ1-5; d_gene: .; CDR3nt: TGTGCCAGCGGGTCCCAGCCCCAGCATTTT; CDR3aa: CASGSQPQHF
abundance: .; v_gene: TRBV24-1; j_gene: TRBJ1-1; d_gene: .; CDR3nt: TGTGCCACCAGTGTTCAGGGCGGTACTGAAGCTTTCTTT; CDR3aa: CATSVQGGTEAFF
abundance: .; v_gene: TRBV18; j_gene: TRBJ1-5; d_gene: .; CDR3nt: TGTGCCAGCTCACCCACTCTTACGGCTAGCAATCAGCCCCAGCATTTT; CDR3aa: CASSPTLTASNQPQHF
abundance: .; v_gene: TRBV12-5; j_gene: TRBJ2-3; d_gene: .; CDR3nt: TGTGCTACCACGAATGGGCTATTTAGCAGGAGCTTATCGCGAGAGTTCACAGATACGCAGTATTTT; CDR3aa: CATTNGLFSRSLSREFTDTQYF
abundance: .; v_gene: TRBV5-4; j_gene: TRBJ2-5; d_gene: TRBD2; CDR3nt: TGTGCCAGCAGCTGGGGACTAGCGGGGGAAGAGGCCCAGTACTTC; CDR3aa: CASSWGLAGEEAQYF
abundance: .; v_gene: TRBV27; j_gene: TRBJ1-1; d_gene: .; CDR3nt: TGTGCCAGCAGTTTGTCAGGGACCATGAACACTGAAGCTTTCTTT; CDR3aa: CASSLSGTMNTEAFF
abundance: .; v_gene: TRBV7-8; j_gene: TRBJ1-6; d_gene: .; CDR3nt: TGTGCCAGCAGCCGAGCCACAGGTTATTCTTCACCCCTCCACTTT; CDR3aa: CASSRATGYSSPLHF
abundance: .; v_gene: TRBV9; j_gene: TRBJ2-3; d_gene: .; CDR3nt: TGTGCCAGCAGCGTTATTAACACAGATACGCAGTATTTT; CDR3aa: CASSVINTDTQYF
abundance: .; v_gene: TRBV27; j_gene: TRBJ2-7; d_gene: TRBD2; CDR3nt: TGTGCCAGCAGTCCCATATTAGCGGGGGGTACCTCCGTCGAGCAGTACTTC; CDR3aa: CASSPILAGGTSVEQYF
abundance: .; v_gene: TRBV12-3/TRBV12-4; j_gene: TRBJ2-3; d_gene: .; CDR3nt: TGTGCCAGCAGTCCCATAAGGCCGGATACGCAGTATTTT; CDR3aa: CASSPIRPDTQYF
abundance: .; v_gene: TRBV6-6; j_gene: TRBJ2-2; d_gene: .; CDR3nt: TGTGCCAGCAGCCCATCCCAGGGGCTAAGGACCGGGGAGCTGTTTTTT; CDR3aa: CASSPSQGLRTGELFF
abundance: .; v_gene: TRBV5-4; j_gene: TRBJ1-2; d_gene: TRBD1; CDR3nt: TGTGCCAGCACCAAGTCCTTTTCAGGGGGCGCATCCTATGGCTACACCTTC; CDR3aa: CASTKSFSGGASYGYTF
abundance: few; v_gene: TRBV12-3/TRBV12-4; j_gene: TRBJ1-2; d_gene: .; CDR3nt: TGTGCCAGCGCGGGACGGACCTATGGCTACACCTTC; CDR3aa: CASAGRTYGYTF
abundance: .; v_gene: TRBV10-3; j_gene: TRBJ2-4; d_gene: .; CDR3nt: TGTGCCATCAGGGGCGGGGAGAGGGACATTCAGTACTTC; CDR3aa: CAIRGGERDIQYF
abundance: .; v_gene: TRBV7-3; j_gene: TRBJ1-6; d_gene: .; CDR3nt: TGTGCCAGCAGCCAGTTCTCGTCGGATTCACCCCTCCACTTT; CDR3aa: CASSQFSSDSPLHF
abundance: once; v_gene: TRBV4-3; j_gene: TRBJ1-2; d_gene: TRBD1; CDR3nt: TGCGCCAGCAGCCAAGATGAGCGGGCCGGGACAGGGGCTAAATTTTTTTTC; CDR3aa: CASSQDERAGTGAKFFF
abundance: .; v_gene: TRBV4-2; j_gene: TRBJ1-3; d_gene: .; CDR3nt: TGTGCCAGCAGCCAAGAGGGCTCACGAGGTGGAAACACCATATATTTT; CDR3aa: CASSQEGSRGGNTIYF
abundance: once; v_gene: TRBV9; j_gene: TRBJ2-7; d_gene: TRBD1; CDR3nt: TGTGCCAGCAGCGCCTCAGGGGGCATCGACGAGCAGTACTTC; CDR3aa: CASSASGGIDEQYF
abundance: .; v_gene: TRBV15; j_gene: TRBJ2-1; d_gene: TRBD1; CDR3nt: TGTGCCACCAGCAACCGACAGGGGTCGGGGGAGCAGTTCTTC; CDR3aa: CATSNRQGSGEQFF
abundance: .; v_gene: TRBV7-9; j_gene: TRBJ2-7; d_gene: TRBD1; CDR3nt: TGTGCCAGCAGCCCAGCGGGACAGGGCGCCTACGAGCAGTACTTC; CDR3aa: CASSPAGQGAYEQYF
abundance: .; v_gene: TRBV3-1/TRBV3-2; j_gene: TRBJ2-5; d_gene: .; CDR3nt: TGTGCCAGCAGCCTCAATCCAGATCAAGAGACCCAGTACTTC; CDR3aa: CASSLNPDQETQYF
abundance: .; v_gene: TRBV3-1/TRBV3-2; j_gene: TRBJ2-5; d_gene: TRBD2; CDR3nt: TGTGCCAGCAGCCAAGGCCCGGGACTAGCGGCAGAGACCCAGTACTTC; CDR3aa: CASSQGPGLAAETQYF
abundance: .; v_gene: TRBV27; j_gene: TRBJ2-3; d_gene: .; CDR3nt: TGTGCCAGCAGCCTAGGGCCCTCAGTCCCAGATACGCAGTATTTT; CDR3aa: CASSLGPSVPDTQYF
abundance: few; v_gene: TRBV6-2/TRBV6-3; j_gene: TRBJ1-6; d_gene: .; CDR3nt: TGTGCCAGCAGCCAAACCGGGACGGAGAATTCACCCCTCCACTTT; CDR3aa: CASSQTGTENSPLHF
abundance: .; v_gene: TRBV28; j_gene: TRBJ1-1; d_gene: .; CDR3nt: TGTGCCAGCAGTAATGGAGGTTCGAACACTGAAGCTTTCTTT; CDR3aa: CASSNGGSNTEAFF
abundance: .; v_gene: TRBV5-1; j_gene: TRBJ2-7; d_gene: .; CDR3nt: TGCGCCAGCGCTAAGACAGGAATCTACGAGCAGTACTTC; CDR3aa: CASAKTGIYEQYF
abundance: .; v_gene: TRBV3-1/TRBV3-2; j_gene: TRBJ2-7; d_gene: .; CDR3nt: TGTGCCAGCAGCCAAGAGAGGGGGAAGGGCTACGAGCAGTACTTC; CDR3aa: CASSQERGKGYEQYF
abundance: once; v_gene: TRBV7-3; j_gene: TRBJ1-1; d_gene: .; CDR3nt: TGTGCCAGCAGCTTGGATCTGCAGGAAGCTTTCTTT; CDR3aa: CASSLDLQEAFF
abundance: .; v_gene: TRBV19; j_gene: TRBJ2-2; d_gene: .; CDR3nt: TGTGCCAGTAGTCCTTCTTTTTGGCAGGGGAACACCGGGGAGCTGTTTTTT; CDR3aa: CASSPSFWQGNTGELFF
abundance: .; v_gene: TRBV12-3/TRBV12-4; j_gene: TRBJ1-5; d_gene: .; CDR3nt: TGTGCCAGCAGAGGGACGAATACTCAGCCCCAGCATTTT; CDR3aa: CASRGTNTQPQHF
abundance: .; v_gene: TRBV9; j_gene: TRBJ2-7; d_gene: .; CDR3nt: TGTGCCAGCAGCGTAGACGGGGGACCCACCTACGAGCAGTACTTC; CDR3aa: CASSVDGGPTYEQYF
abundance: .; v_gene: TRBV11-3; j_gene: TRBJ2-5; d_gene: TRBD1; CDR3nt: TGTGCCAGCAGCCCACAGGGGGCCCGGGAGACCCAGTACTTC; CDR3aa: CASSPQGARETQYF
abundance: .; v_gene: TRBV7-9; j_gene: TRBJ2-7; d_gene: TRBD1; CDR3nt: TGTGCCAGCAGATCCTCTATTTTCAGGGGGACAGACGAGCAGTACTTC; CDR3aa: CASRSSIFRGTDEQYF
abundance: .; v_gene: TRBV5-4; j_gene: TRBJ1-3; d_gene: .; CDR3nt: TGTGCCAGCAGCTTCGGTCAGGCCGGAAACACCATATATTTT; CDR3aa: CASSFGQAGNTIYF
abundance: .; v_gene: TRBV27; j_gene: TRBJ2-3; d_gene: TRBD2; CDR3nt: TGTGCCAGCAGTTTAGATCTAGCGGGGATCACAGATACGCAGTATTTT; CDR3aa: CASSLDLAGITDTQYF
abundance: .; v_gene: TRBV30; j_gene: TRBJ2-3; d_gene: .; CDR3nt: TGTGCCTGGAGCGCGGGGAGGACAGATACGCAGTATTTT; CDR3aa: CAWSAGRTDTQYF
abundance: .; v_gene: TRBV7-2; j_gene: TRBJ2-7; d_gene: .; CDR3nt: TGTGCCAGCAGCTTAGCGGGGGTGACACACGAGCAGTACTTC; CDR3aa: CASSLAGVTHEQYF
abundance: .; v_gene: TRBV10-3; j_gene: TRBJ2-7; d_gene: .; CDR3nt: TGTGCCATCAGTGATAGTAGGCAGGCCTACGAGCAGTACTTC; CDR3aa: CAISDSRQAYEQYF
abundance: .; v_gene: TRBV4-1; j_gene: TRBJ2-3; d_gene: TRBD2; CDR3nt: TGCGCCAGCAGCCCGGGACTAGCGGGGGGGAACCCCACAGATACGCAGTATTTT; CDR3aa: CASSPGLAGGNPTDTQYF
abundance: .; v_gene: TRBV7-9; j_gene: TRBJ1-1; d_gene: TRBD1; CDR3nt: TGTGCCAGCAGCTCGAACAGGGGAAAGGCCACTGAAGCTTTCTTT; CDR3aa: CASSSNRGKATEAFF
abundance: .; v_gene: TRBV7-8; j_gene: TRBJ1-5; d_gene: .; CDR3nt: TGTGCCAGCAGCTTATGGGGCAATCAGCCCCAGCATTTT; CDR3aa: CASSLWGNQPQHF
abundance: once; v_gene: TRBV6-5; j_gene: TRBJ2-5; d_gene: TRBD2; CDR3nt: TGTGCCAGCAGGGCCGGGACTAGCGGGGAGACCCAGTACTTC; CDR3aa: CASRAGTSGETQYF
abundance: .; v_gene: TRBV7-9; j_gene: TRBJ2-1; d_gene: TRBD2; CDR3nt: TGTGCCAGCGGCCTGAATTGGGGGGGCTACAATGAGCAGTTCTTC; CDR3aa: CASGLNWGGYNEQFF
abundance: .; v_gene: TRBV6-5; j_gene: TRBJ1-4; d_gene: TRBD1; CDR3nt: TGTGCCAGCAGGAGGGACAGGGGAAAACTGTTTTTT; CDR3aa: CASRRDRGKLFF
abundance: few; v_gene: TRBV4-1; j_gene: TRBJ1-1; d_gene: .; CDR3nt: TGCGCCAGCAGCCAAGAGTCTACAGTCATGAACACTGAAGCTTTCTTT; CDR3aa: CASSQESTVMNTEAFF
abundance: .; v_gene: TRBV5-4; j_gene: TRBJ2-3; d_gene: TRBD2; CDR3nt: TGTGCCAGCAGAGCGCTAGCGGGGCCCGGAGATACGCAGTATTTT; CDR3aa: CASRALAGPGDTQYF
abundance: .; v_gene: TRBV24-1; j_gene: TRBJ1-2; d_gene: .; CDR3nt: TGTGCCACCAGTGATTCTTATGGCTACACCTTC; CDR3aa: CATSDSYGYTF
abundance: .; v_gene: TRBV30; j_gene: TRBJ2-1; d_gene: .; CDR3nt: TGTGCCTGGGGTAGAACAGAGGAGGTTATCCATGAGCAGTTCTTC; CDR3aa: CAWGRTEEVIHEQFF
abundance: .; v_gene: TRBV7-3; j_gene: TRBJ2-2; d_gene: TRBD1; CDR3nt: TGTGCCAGCAGCTTACTTTCCCCGGGACAGGGTAGCACCGGGGAGCTGTTTTTT; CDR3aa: CASSLLSPGQGSTGELFF
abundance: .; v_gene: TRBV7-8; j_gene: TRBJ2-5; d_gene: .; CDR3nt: TGTGCCAGCAGCCCCCGAGTAACATGGGGGCAGCGAGAGACCCAGTACTTC; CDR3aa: CASSPRVTWGQRETQYF
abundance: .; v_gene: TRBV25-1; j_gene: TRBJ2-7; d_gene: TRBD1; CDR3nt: TGTGCCAGCAGTGGACCCGGGACAGGGGAATACGAGCAGTACTTC; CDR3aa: CASSGPGTGEYEQYF
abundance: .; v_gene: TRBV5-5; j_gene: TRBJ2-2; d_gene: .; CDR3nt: TGTGCCAGCAGCCGAGGGATGGCCGGGGAGCTGTTTTTT; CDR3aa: CASSRGMAGELFF
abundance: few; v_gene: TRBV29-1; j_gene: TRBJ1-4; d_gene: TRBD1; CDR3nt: TGCAGCGTTTCAGGGGGCGTCTCAAGTGGCGAAAAACTGTTTTTT; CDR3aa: CSVSGGVSSGEKLFF
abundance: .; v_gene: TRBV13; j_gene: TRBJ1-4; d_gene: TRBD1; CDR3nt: TGTGCCAGCAGCATGGACAGGGTGGGAGAAAAACTGTTTTTT; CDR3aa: CASSMDRVGEKLFF
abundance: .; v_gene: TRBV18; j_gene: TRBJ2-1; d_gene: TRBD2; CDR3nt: TGTGCCAGCTCACCCGGCGGGGGGAATGAGCAGTTCTTC; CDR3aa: CASSPGGGNEQFF
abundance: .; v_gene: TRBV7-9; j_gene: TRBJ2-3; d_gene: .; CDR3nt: TGTGCCAGCAGCTTAGCTTTCACTGCAGATACGCAGTATTTT; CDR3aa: CASSLAFTADTQYF
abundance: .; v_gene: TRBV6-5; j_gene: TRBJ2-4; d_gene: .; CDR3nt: TGTGCCAGCAGTTACTCGACGAAATTAGCCAAAAACATTCAGTACTTC; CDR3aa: CASSYSTKLAKNIQYF